One TCR beta chain is described in this entry. What it binds is unknown. Read sequence stops 3 residues before the CDR3 end, and the germline J gene provides the missing end. The data derive from a study of T cell clonality in common variable immunodeficiency. V dropped 5 bases and J dropped 6 bases, with 22 bases sitting between them. The CDR3 consists of 16 residues. Each donor provided roughly 5 to 8 ml of heparinized whole blood. Findings and limits, study-wide: Reportedly, TCR beta sequences from common variable immunodeficiency showed fewer deletions and N-nucleotide insertions.

CVID and control samples used equivalent genomic DNA input. The repertoire was sequenced with immunoSEQ multiplex PCR; TCRdb's copy has only in-frame clones and lacks some. Singletons are absent from the sample, which has approximately 30,000 clones. The chain uses TRBV23-1 and TRBJ1-2; D perhaps matches TRBD1 (6 bases). TRBV23-1 is given ORF status, its function remaining uncertain. This TCR was recovered from a human donor with common variable immunodeficiency. Material for sequencing was peripheral blood mononuclear cells. CDR3 loop: CASSALDRRPPHGYTF. The covered CDR3 bases are TGCGCCAGCAGTGCACTCGACAGGAGGCCCCCTCATGGC.